This note documents a single TCR beta chain sequence. This sample was taken from a study of T-cell reconstitution after alpha-beta-depleted transplantation in children. Preparation of the TCRbeta library involved a method that used unique molecular identifiers. TCRdb re-analysed the PCR reads in MiXCR, keeping a single row per CDR3 protein. The table has 250,000 to 350,000 distinct CDR3 sequences, 9.9% seen once. The CDR3 covers 13 residues. Germline CDR1 and CDR2: SGHRS and YFSETQ. Trimming removed 5 bases at V and 3 bases at J, with 9 bases between. The sample here was PBMCs from the stem cell graft donor, taken from the stem cell graft. This sequence was found in a human donor who donated a stem cell graft to a child with SCID. The J gene is TRBJ2-1, the V gene TRBV5-1, with D tentatively TRBD2 (6 bases). The CDR3 loop reads CASRLARYNEQFF. CDR3 DNA: TGCGCCAGCAGACTAGCACGCTACAATGAGCAGTTCTTC.